Listed below are T cell receptor beta chains from one sample, sequenced in a study of T cell responses to AZD1222 COVID-19 vaccine. Using immunoSEQ multiplex PCR, the repertoire was profiled, and TCRdb retains in-frame clones only, with some absent. Of about 130,000 clones detected, approximately 88% appear once; the ten largest clones hold around 6.1%. Sequenced here: peripheral blood, sampled on day 0 of AZD1222 vaccination. All receptors come from an adult in good health. Both conserved end residues are trimmed from each CDR3. A D gene is named only where the DNA matches it firmly.

len: 12; j_gene: TRBJ2-5; v_gene: TRBV5-1; d_gene: TRBD2; CDR3aa: ASSPAAGGETQY
len: 13; j_gene: TRBJ1-1; v_gene: TRBV18; d_gene: TRBD1; CDR3aa: ASSPTDRVNTEAF
len: 14; j_gene: TRBJ1-6; v_gene: TRBV5-1; d_gene: -; CDR3aa: ASSSRGSSYNSPLH
len: 13; j_gene: TRBJ1-5; v_gene: TRBV5-1; d_gene: TRBD1; CDR3aa: ASSLGGQGNQPQH
len: 13; j_gene: TRBJ1-1; v_gene: TRBV28; d_gene: -; CDR3aa: ASPPQGDPSTEAF
len: 12; j_gene: TRBJ2-3; v_gene: TRBV5-4; d_gene: -; CDR3aa: ASSLGISTDTQY
len: 13; j_gene: TRBJ2-7; v_gene: TRBV11-3; d_gene: TRBD1; CDR3aa: ASSLVGTGSYEQY
len: 15; j_gene: TRBJ2-5; v_gene: TRBV28; d_gene: -; CDR3aa: ASREINRAGLPETQY
len: 10; j_gene: TRBJ1-2; v_gene: TRBV7-8; d_gene: -; CDR3aa: ASSLVDGGYT
len: 12; j_gene: TRBJ1-2; v_gene: TRBV2; d_gene: -; CDR3aa: ASSERRDGYGYT
len: 11; j_gene: TRBJ2-3; v_gene: TRBV5-1; d_gene: -; CDR3aa: ASSGGNTDTQY
len: 13; j_gene: TRBJ2-1; v_gene: TRBV3-1/TRBV3-2; d_gene: -; CDR3aa: ASSQDPASYNEQF
len: 12; j_gene: TRBJ1-1; v_gene: TRBV5-1; d_gene: -; CDR3aa: ASREGGSNTEAF